A single sample gave rise to the 14 T cell receptor beta chains below, sequenced in a study of OX40 agonist ivuxolimab in advanced cancers. To prepare the library, the immunoSEQ multiplex PCR assay was applied. TCRdb took this table from immuneACCESS and kept in-frame rearrangements with V and J called. Such tables lack part of the clones; where checked against another copy, unresolved V genes explain under half of the gap, and the rest is unexplained. The sample has some 33,000 clones on record, roughly 87% of them singletons. More than 30% of the sample goes to the ten largest clones. This specimen consisted of CD4+ or CD8+ T cells sorted from blood, obtained in a trial of the OX40 agonist ivuxolimab. The source is an adult with an advanced solid tumor such as melanoma, head and neck, liver or kidney cancer.

This rearrangement joins TRBV28 to TRBJ2-1; unclear D gene. The V end lost 3 bases, the J end lost 1 base, and 13 bases lay between the germline ends. The CDR3 runs to 16 residues. The germline CDR1 and CDR2 sequences are MDHEN and SYDVKM. CDR3 amino acids: CASSFAIDQSYNEQFF. DNA of the CDR3: TGTGCCAGCAGTTTCGCAATTGACCAATCCTACAATGAGCAGTTCTTC.

The rearrangement joins TRBV19 to TRBJ2-7, with 10 nucleotides matching TRBD1. Germline-derived CDR1 and CDR2 are LNHDA and SQIVND (reference sequence). V was pared by 8 bases and J by 6 bases, with 4 bases of the junction left unmatched. This CDR3 has 12 amino acids. The CDR3 nucleotides are TGTGCCAGTGGGACAGGGGCGGCCGAGCAGTACTTC. Amino acids: CASGTGAAEQYF.

As for this clone: One end of the junction does not line up with germline, which may come from a read error. The V call is TRBV2, the J call TRBJ1-5; D is undetermined. Germline V CDR1 and CDR2: SNHLY, FYNNEI. The CDR3 totals 19 residues. CDR3 sequence: CASSEGETETTPSNQPQHF. CDR3 DNA: TGTGCCAGCAGCGAAGGCGAAACCGAAACAACACCCAGCAATCAGCCCCAGCATTTT. The full variable domain, with the rest looked up from reference TRBV2 and TRBJ1-5, is EPEVTQTPSHQVTQMGQEVILRCVPISNHLYFYWYRQILGQKVEFLVSFYNNEISEKSEIFDDQFSVERPDGSNFTLKIRSTKLEDSAMYFCASSEGETETTPSNQPQHFGDGTRLSIL.

The J gene is TRBJ2-3, the V gene TRBV30; 9 nucleotides align to TRBD2. The CDR3 runs 15 residues. With V trimmed by 7 bases and J by 0 bases, 8 bases remained unmatched. Looked up from germline, CDR1 is GTSNPN and CDR2 is SVGIG (reference sequence). The CDR3 nucleotides are TGTGCCTCGGGGCCTAGCGGGGTTAGCACAGATACGCAGTATTTT. As protein: CASGPSGVSTDTQYF.

The chain recombines TRBV7-3 with TRBJ2-1, with D possibly being TRBD2 (6 bases). Per germline, CDR1 SGHTA and CDR2 FQGTGA. CDR3 size: 15 residues. Trimming stripped 3 bases from V and 1 base from J, with 10 bases between. CDR3 bases: TGTGCCAGCAGCTTTACGGCGGGATCCTACAATGAGCAGTTCTTC. It codes for CASSFTAGSYNEQFF.

This clone has just one count. CDR3 sequence reads: CASSLNVFPQHF. The CDR3 coding sequence is TGTGCCAGCAGTTTAAACGTCTTCCCCCAGCATTTT. This chain connects TRBV28 to TRBJ1-5; no reliable D call. The germline CDR1 and CDR2 sequences are MDHEN and SYDVKM. The CDR3 contains 12 residues. The germline V and J ends were trimmed by 2 bases and 10 bases, with 9 bases remaining between them.

V and J are TRBV28 and TRBJ2-3; D is unresolved. The CDR3 sequence is 17 residues long. Germline V gene sequence: CDR1 MDHEN, CDR2 SYDVKM. Trimming removed 2 bases at V and 1 base at J, with 16 bases between. CDR3 sequence reads: CASSLGIGSYRTDTQYF. In DNA form, the CDR3 reads TGTGCCAGCAGTTTAGGGATAGGCAGTTACCGCACAGATACGCAGTATTTT.

J is TRBJ1-1 and V is TRBV19; tentatively, D is TRBD1 (6 bases). CDR3 length: 14 amino acids. The V gene lost 7 bases and the J gene lost 3 bases, with 15 bases spanning the gap. From germline, CDR1 is LNHDA and CDR2 SQIVND (reference sequence). This chain's CDR3 is CASTPGGGDTEAFF. The CDR3 coding sequence is TGTGCCAGTACCCCCGGGGGCGGGGACACTGAAGCTTTCTTT.

The rearrangement joins TRBV11-2 to TRBJ2-5; TRBD1 matches at 7 bases. The V and J ends lost 2 bases and 3 bases, in that order; junction bases with no gene match: 0. CDR1 is SGHAT, CDR2 FQNNGV, per germline. The CDR3 extends over 13 amino acids. CDR3 nucleotides: TGTGCCAGCAGCTTAACAGGGGAAGAGACCCAGTACTTC. Its protein is CASSLTGEETQYF.

This clone was picked up one time. The chain uses TRBV10-2 and TRBJ2-7; maybe TRBD1 (5 bases). Germline CDR1 is WSHSY and CDR2 is SAAADI. V was pared by 3 bases and J by 0 bases, with 9 bases between. This CDR3 has 14 amino acids. The CDR3 region has the DNA TGCGCCAGCAGTGAACCAGGGCTCTCCTACGAGCAGTACTTC. Its translation: CASSEPGLSYEQYF.

The chain combines TRBV2 with TRBJ1-5, with a possible D match to TRBD1 (6 bases). The CDR3 consists of 14 residues. Trimming took off 6 bases at V and 1 base at J, with 10 bases between the two ends. CDR1 is SNHLY and CDR2 is FYNNEI in the germline V gene. The CDR3 loop reads CASREQGSNQPQHF. As DNA, the CDR3 is TGTGCCAGCAGGGAACAGGGAAGCAATCAGCCCCAGCATTTT.

As DNA, the CDR3 is TGTGCCAGCAGCCCGGCCGAAGTGGGACAGGGGAAGACCCAGTACTTC. This codes for CASSPAEVGQGKTQYF. The chain couples TRBV11-2 to TRBJ2-5, with 10 bases matching TRBD1. V dropped 5 bases and J dropped 6; count of bases not matched to a gene: 12. This CDR3 is 16 amino acids long. Looked up from germline, CDR1 is SGHAT and CDR2 is FQNNGV.

This chain joins TRBV7-9 and TRBJ2-7; D perhaps matches TRBD1 (6 bases). Looked up from germline, CDR1 is SEHNR and CDR2 is FQNEAQ (reference sequence). The CDR3 extends over 14 amino acids. V lost 6 bases, J lost 7 bases, and 19 bases lay in between. For the CDR3, the DNA is TGTGCCAGCAGTGCTGCAGGGGCCCTAAGGGAGCAGTACTTC. Translation gives CASSAAGALREQYF.

This clone was counted a single time. The chain links TRBV28 to TRBJ1-1; the D gene is possibly TRBD1 (6 bases). Trimming removed 2 bases at V and 0 bases at J, with 7 bases between. The length of the CDR3 is 14 residues. Looked up from germline, CDR1 is MDHEN and CDR2 is SYDVKM. CDR3 DNA: TGTGCCAGCAGTTTAACAGGGATGAACACTGAAGCTTTCTTT. As protein: CASSLTGMNTEAFF.